One and the same sample provided the 29 T cell receptor beta chains below, sequenced in a study of vaccination effects on CD4 cells after COVID-19. Before any sequencing was done, the ViraFEST assay used viral peptide pools to expand antigen-specific CD4+ T cells. Investigators separated out CD4+ T cells once more than nine days of culture had passed. No vaccinee had earlier SARS-CoV-2 infection, and nucleocapsid antibodies were negative. Their antigen targets remain unknown. Using immunoSEQ multiplex PCR, the repertoire was profiled, and TCRdb retains in-frame clones only, with some absent. The sample lists about 27,000 clones; approximately 80% were seen once. This specimen was CD4+ T cells from PBMCs cultured with HCoV-NL63 spike peptides, taken before COVID-19 vaccination. These receptors all come from a human donor who received a COVID-19 vaccine.

The chain recombines TRBV12-3 or TRBV12-4 with TRBJ2-3; 8 bases line up with TRBD1. CDR3 length: 13 residues. After removal of 7 bases from V and 6 bases from J, the junction contained 6 bases not matched to a gene. CDR3 sequence reads: CASIQGAGDTQYF. DNA of the CDR3: TGTGCCAGCATTCAGGGGGCCGGGGATACGCAGTATTTT.

This clone was picked up one time. The chain carries TRBV4-1 and TRBJ2-1; D possibly corresponds to TRBD1 (6 bases). V dropped 5 bases and J dropped 3 bases, with 14 bases sitting between them. CDR3 length equals 15 residues. Germline V gives CDR1 MGHRA, CDR2 YSYEKL. In DNA form, the CDR3 reads TGCGCCAGCAGCAAGACCGGGACAAACTACAATGAGCAGTTCTTC. Protein product: CASSKTGTNYNEQFF.

The chain combines TRBV29-1 with TRBJ1-2, with 9 bases fitting TRBD1. Germline trimming cut 6 bases from V and 4 bases from J; bases unmatched to any gene: 6. The CDR3 length is 13 residues. CDR1 and CDR2 (germline): SQVTM, ANQGSEA. In nucleotides, the CDR3 is TGCAGCGTACTACAGGGGGCGACCTATGGCTACACCTTC. It translates to CSVLQGATYGYTF.

This clone was counted once. This chain joins TRBV3-1 (or the pseudogene TRBV3-2) and TRBJ2-3; 10 bases fit TRBD1. V shed 6 bases, J shed 4 bases, and the junction held 7 bases outside the gene matches. Germline V gene data show CDR1 as LGHDT and CDR2 as YNNKEL (reference sequence). CDR3 length equals 15 residues. The CDR3 reads CASSRGTGDADTQYF. The CDR3 nucleotides are TGTGCCAGCAGTCGGGGGACAGGGGACGCAGATACGCAGTATTTT.

The rearrangement links TRBV6-5 to TRBJ2-2; D is unclear. Germline CDR1 and CDR2: MNHEY and SVGAGI. The V gene lost 7 bases and the J gene lost 1 base, with 4 bases spanning the gap. The CDR3 runs 12 residues. CDR3 in amino acids: CASKGNTGELFF. The CDR3 DNA sequence: TGTGCCAGCAAAGGGAACACCGGGGAGCTGTTTTTT.

The CDR3: CASSPGTGGTEKLFF. The CDR3 coding sequence is TGTGCCAGCTCACCAGGGACAGGGGGCACGGAAAAACTGTTTTTT. This chain links TRBV18 with TRBJ1-4, with 12 bases matching TRBD1. The CDR3 loop spans 15 amino acids. Germline V CDR1 and CDR2: KGHSH, LQKENI. Trimming cost V 2 bases and J 8 bases; bases outside gene matches: 3.

The CDR3 is CASSLRETEAFF. CDR3 coding DNA: TGTGCCAGCAGTCTCAGAGAGACTGAAGCTTTCTTT. The rearrangement links TRBV6-6 to TRBJ1-1; no firm D call. There are 12 residues in the CDR3. The germline CDR1 and CDR2 sequences are MNHNY and SVGAGI (reference sequence). With 5 bases removed from V and 5 bases from J, the gap between germline ends came to 9 bases.

A single count supports this clone. The chain links TRBV7-2 to TRBJ2-5; TRBD2 aligns across 11 bases. V shed 5 bases and J 1 base; nucleotides not matched to a gene: 9. Germline V lookup: CDR1 SGHTA, CDR2 FQGNSA. The CDR3 covers 17 residues. The CDR3 sequence: CASSPPGLAGGQETQYF. The CDR3 DNA reads as TGTGCCAGCAGCCCCCCGGGGCTAGCGGGGGGCCAAGAGACCCAGTACTTC.

This chain uses TRBV11-2 with TRBJ2-1; TRBD1 matches at 7 bases. CDR1 and CDR2 (germline): SGHAT, FQNNGV. The CDR3 is 13 amino acids. J lost 9 bases, V lost 6 bases, and 8 bases had no gene match. The CDR3 DNA follows: TGTGCCAGCAGGATATCAGGGGGTAGTGAGCAGTTCTTC. This codes for CASRISGGSEQFF.

In DNA form, the CDR3 reads TGCGCCAGCAGCTTGGTTTCGGGCAGTTACTACAATGAGCAGTTCTTC. Protein: CASSLVSGSYYNEQFF. The chain joins TRBV5-1 to TRBJ2-1, with no clear D. The CDR3 has 16 residues. Trimming stripped 0 bases from V and 3 bases from J, with 13 bases between. Germline CDR1 reads SGHRS; CDR2 reads YFSETQ.

This chain joins TRBV15 and TRBJ1-6; D is undetermined. This CDR3 spans 15 amino acids. From germline, CDR1 is LNHNV and CDR2 YYDKDF (reference sequence). V was trimmed by 2 bases and J by 3 bases, leaving 8 bases between them. The CDR3 sequence: CATSRSVNYNSPLHF. In DNA form, the CDR3 reads TGTGCCACCAGCAGATCTGTGAACTATAATTCACCCCTCCACTTT. The whole variable domain, remainder taken from reference TRBV15 and TRBJ1-6, is DAMVIQNPRYQVTQFGKPVTLSCSQTLNHNVMYWYQQKSSQAPKLLFHYYDKDFNNEADTPDNFQSRRPNTSFCFLDIRSPGLGDTAMYLCATSRSVNYNSPLHFGNGTRLTVT.

The CDR3 DNA follows: TGTGCCAGCAGGCTTTACACTGAAGCTTTCTTT. Protein product: CASRLYTEAFF. The V and J genes are TRBV25-1 and TRBJ1-1, with D uncertain. Germline V gene data show CDR1 as MGHDK and CDR2 as SYGVNS. The CDR3 runs to 11 residues. V was clipped by 6 bases and J by 3 bases, with 5 bases between them.

J is TRBJ1-1 and V is TRBV5-1, with D possibly TRBD1 on 6 matching bases. The CDR3 loop spans 15 amino acids. Trimming stripped 5 bases from V and 4 bases from J, with 18 bases between. The germline CDR1 and CDR2 sequences are SGHRS and YFSETQ. CDR3 protein: CASRQTTGWGTEAFF. The CDR3 nucleotides read TGCGCCAGCAGACAAACCACAGGGTGGGGCACTGAAGCTTTCTTT.

This chain uses TRBV4-2 with TRBJ1-4, with 7 positions matching TRBD1. Germline V lookup: CDR1 LGHNA, CDR2 YNFKEQ. Trimming at V came to 10 bases and at J to 0 bases, leaving 11 bases not matched to a gene. The CDR3 totals 16 residues. The CDR3, as DNA: TGTGCCACTACCTCCCGGGACAGCTCAACTAATGAAAAACTGTTTTTT. Amino acid sequence: CATTSRDSSTNEKLFF.

The rearrangement uses TRBV5-6 and TRBJ2-1; TRBD1 might be the D (6 bases). Germline values: CDR1 SGHDT, CDR2 YYEEEE. Between the trimmed V and J ends, which lost 2 bases and 2 bases, there was a span of 8 bases. This CDR3 has 14 amino acids. The CDR3 sequence: CASSFTGTYNEQFF. The CDR3, as DNA: TGTGCCAGCAGCTTTACAGGGACCTACAATGAGCAGTTCTTC.

This clone was recorded only once. The chain is built from TRBV30 and TRBJ1-3; 7 nucleotides line up with TRBD1. With 0 bases clipped from V and 2 bases from J, the junction kept 1 base outside the gene matches. This CDR3 spans 14 amino acids. Germline CDR1 is GTSNPN and CDR2 is SVGIG (reference sequence). CDR3 nucleotides: TGTGCCTGGAGTGTAACAGGGGCTGGAAACACCATATATTTT. This gives the protein CAWSVTGAGNTIYF.

The chain uses TRBV6-5 and TRBJ1-5; perhaps TRBD1 as D (6 bases). The CDR3 loop spans 14 amino acids. Germline CDR1 is MNHEY and CDR2 is SVGAGI. The V and J ends lost 7 bases and 6 bases respectively, with 16 bases between them. CDR3 coding DNA: TGTGCCAGCATGTTGACAGGACGGGGTCAGCCCCAGCATTTT. Its translation is CASMLTGRGQPQHF.

This clone is a singleton in its sample. The chain employs TRBV21-1 and TRBJ1-5; the DNA was not used to check the table's D call, TRBD1. TRBV21-1 is annotated as a pseudogene. This CDR3 has 13 residues. The CDR3 sequence is CASNQTPNQPQHF. For the CDR3, the DNA is TGTGCCAGCAACCAGACACCGAATCAGCCCCAGCATTTT.

In this sample, this clone turned up a few times. This chain joins TRBV4-1 and TRBJ1-1, with 8 bases lining up with TRBD1. Per germline, CDR1 MGHRA and CDR2 YSYEKL. This CDR3 contains 16 residues. V lost 4 bases, J lost 1 base, and 8 bases stayed unmatched. The CDR3 loop reads CASSPDRGKGNTEAFF. In DNA, the CDR3 is TGCGCCAGCAGCCCCGACAGGGGAAAGGGGAACACTGAAGCTTTCTTT.

CDR3 residues: CAIAGGRSPLHF. CDR3 sequence (DNA): TGTGCCATCGCGGGGGGGCGATCACCCCTCCACTTT. This chain uses TRBV28 with TRBJ1-6; perhaps TRBD1 as D (6 bases). The V gene's germline CDR1 is MDHEN and CDR2 SYDVKM. The CDR3 has 12 amino acids. V lost 10 bases to trimming and J lost 10 bases, with 14 bases between them.

This clone was counted a single time. The chain couples TRBV5-6 to TRBJ1-1; D unresolved. Germline CDR1 SGHDT, CDR2 YYEEEE. The V gene lost 2 bases and the J gene lost 2 bases, with 10 bases spanning the gap. The CDR3 extends over 14 amino acids. CDR3 region: CASSFGVGNTEAFF. CDR3 coding DNA: TGTGCCAGCAGCTTTGGCGTGGGCAACACTGAAGCTTTCTTT.

The chain employs TRBV30 and TRBJ2-6; 8 bases are a match to TRBD1. This CDR3 is 14 amino acids long. Germline lookup yields CDR1 GTSNPN and CDR2 SVGIG (reference sequence). Germline trimming cut 5 bases from V and 0 bases from J; bases unmatched to any gene: 0. CDR3 loop: CAWGTGSGANVLTF. The CDR3 bases are TGTGCCTGGGGGACAGGCTCTGGGGCCAACGTCCTGACTTTC.

The genes are TRBV6-5 and TRBJ1-2, with a tentative D call TRBD1 (5 bases). V lost 7 bases and J 8 bases, leaving 14 bases between the germline ends. Germline V CDR1 and CDR2: MNHEY, SVGAGI. The CDR3 has 12 amino acids. The CDR3 reads CASTTLRGGYTF. CDR3 nucleotide sequence: TGTGCCAGCACCACCCTAAGGGGCGGCTACACCTTC.

This chain joins TRBV19 and TRBJ2-7; D is ambiguous. CDR1 and CDR2 from the germline V gene are LNHDA and SQIVND (reference sequence). The CDR3 loop spans 14 amino acids. Trimming cost V 1 base and J 3 bases, with 10 bases left between them. The CDR3 nucleotides read TGTGCCAGTAGTATAGGACCCTCTAACTACGAGCAGTACTTC. Translating it yields CASSIGPSNYEQYF.

The V and J genes are TRBV7-2 and TRBJ2-7; TRBD2 agrees at 10 bases. CDR3 length: 15 residues. J lost 3 bases, V lost 3 bases, and 5 bases had no gene match. Germline V CDR1 and CDR2: SGHTA, FQGNSA. In nucleotides, the CDR3 is TGTGCCAGCAGCTTTTCTAGCGGGAGTTACTACGAGCAGTACTTC. Translation gives CASSFSSGSYYEQYF.

This clone turned up a few times. The gene calls are TRBV3-1 (or the pseudogene TRBV3-2) and TRBJ1-2; D uncertain. The CDR3 loop spans 14 amino acids. Germline values: CDR1 LGHDT, CDR2 YNNKEL (reference sequence). V lost 3 bases and J 3 bases, leaving 11 bases between the germline ends. The CDR3 loop reads CASSQEGRDYGYTF. DNA for the CDR3: TGTGCCAGCAGCCAGGAGGGAAGGGACTATGGCTACACCTTC.

This chain connects TRBV13 to TRBJ2-1; possibly TRBD2 for D (6 bases). Germline CDR1 is PRHDT and CDR2 is FYEKMQ (reference sequence). There are 13 residues in the CDR3. Trimming took off 6 bases at V and 8 bases at J, with 14 bases between the two ends. CDR3: CASRRLGGDEQFF. The CDR3 nucleotides are TGTGCCAGCAGGCGACTAGGAGGGGATGAGCAGTTCTTC.

The chain links TRBV6-5 to TRBJ2-2; tentative D call: TRBD1 (5 bases). Germline V CDR1 and CDR2: MNHEY, SVGAGI. Trimming removed 8 bases at V and 4 bases at J, with 17 bases between. The CDR3 length is 15 residues. This CDR3 is CASRDQGGITGELFF. In nucleotides, the CDR3 is TGTGCCAGCCGAGACCAGGGCGGAATCACCGGGGAGCTGTTTTTT.

This clone ranks as large. CDR3 coding DNA: TGTGCCAGCAGCCCCGGGACAGGGGGCATGGACACCGGGGAGCTGTTTTTT. As protein: CASSPGTGGMDTGELFF. The rearrangement joins TRBV7-8 to TRBJ2-2; 12 positions match TRBD1. CDR3 length: 17 residues. Germline V CDR1 and CDR2: SGHVS, FQNEAQ. Unmatched junction bases numbered 7, after V lost 5 bases and J lost 3 bases.